This T cell receptor beta chain derives from a study of T cells in Graves' hyperthyroidism and ophthalmopathy. Study conclusions and caveats: Blood also held most thyroid clonotypes expanded beyond 0.001.

Over 18 months, lack of ophthalmopathy progression marked Graves' hyperthyroidism as stable. The CDR3 runs to 15 residues. Germline V gene sequence: CDR1 MNHNS, CDR2 SASEGT. V gave up 6 bases and J gave up 2 bases, with 11 bases separating them. On this clonotype itself: Its target is not known.

Amplification of TCR beta CDR3 regions was performed using RNA transcripts as template. Initially, a first-round RT-PCR of the TCR CDR3 employed the HTBI primer set. MiXCR was run by TCRdb on the multiplex PCR reads, yielding one entry per CDR3 protein. The sample has some 300,000 distinct CDR3 sequences; roughly 17% are singletons. This sequence joins TRBV6-1 and TRBJ2-6, with D uncertain. Sequencing was done on a sample of blood. The sequence came from a man between 25 and 39 years old with Graves' hyperthyroidism. This CDR3 reads CASRSDSTGANVLTF. The CDR3 region has the DNA TGTGCCAGCAGGAGTGACTCCACTGGGGCCAACGTCCTGACTTTC.